The T cell receptor beta chain described here comes from a study of blood T cell repertoires in COVID-19. Profiling relied on immunoSEQ multiplex PCR, and the TCRdb table lists in-frame clones only, not all of them. This sample has 210,000 or so clones, with around 86% found just once. CDR1 SGHNT and CDR2 YENEEA come from the germline V gene. This CDR3 spans 13 amino acids. Trimming shortened V by 5 bases and J by 1 base, and 8 bases separated the two germline ends. Material: PBMCs or T cells enriched from blood (not recorded which). This TCR was sampled from a woman between 45 and 65 years old with acute COVID-19. The chain has TRBV11-3 and TRBJ2-5, with TRBD2 as a possible D gene (6 bases). The CDR3 DNA is TGTGCCAGCAGCGGGGGGTTCCAAGAGACCCAGTACTTC. It encodes CASSGGFQETQYF. Full variable domain (missing parts from reference TRBV11-3 and TRBJ2-5): EAGVVQSPRYKIIEKKQPVAFWCNPISGHNTLYWYLQNLGQGPELLIRYENEEAVDDSQLPKDRFSAERLKGVDSTLKIQPAELGDSAVYLCASSGGFQETQYFGPGTRLLVL.